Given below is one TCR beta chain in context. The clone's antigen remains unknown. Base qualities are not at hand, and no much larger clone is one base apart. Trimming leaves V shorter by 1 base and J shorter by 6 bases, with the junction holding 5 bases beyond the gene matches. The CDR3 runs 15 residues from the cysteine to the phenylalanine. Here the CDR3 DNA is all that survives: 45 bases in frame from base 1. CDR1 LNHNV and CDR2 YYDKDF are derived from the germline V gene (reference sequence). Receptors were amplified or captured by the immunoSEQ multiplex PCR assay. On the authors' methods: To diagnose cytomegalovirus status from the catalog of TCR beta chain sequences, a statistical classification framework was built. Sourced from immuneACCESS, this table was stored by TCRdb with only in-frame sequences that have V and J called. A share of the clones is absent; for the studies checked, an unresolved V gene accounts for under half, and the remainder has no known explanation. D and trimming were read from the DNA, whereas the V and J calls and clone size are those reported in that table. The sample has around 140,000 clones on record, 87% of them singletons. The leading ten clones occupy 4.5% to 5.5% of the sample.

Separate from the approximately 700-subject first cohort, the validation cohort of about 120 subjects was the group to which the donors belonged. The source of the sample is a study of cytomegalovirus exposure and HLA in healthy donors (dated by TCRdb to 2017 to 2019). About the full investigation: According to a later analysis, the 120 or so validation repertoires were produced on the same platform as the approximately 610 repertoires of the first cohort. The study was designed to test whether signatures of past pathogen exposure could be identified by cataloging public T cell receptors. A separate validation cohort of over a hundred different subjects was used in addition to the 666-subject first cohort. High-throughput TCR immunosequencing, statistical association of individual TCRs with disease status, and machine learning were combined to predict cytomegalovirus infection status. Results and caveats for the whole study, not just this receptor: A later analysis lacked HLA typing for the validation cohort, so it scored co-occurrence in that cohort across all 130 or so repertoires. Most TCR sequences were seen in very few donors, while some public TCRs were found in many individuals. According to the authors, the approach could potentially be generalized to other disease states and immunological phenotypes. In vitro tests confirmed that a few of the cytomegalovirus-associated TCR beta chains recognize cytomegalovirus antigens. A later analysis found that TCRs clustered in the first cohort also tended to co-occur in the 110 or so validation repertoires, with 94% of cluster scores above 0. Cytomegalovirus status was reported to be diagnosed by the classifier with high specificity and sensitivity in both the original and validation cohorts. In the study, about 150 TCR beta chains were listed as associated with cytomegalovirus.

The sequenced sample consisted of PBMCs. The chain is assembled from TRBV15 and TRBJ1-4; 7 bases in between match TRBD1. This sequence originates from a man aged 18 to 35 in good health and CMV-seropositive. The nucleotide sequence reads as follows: TGTGCCACCAGCAGAGGAGGACAGGCCTATGAAAAACTGTTTTTT. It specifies CATSRGGQAYEKLFF.